This T cell receptor (beta chain) was recorded in a study of identical twins (dated by TCRdb to the mid-2010s). For context, the study as a whole: To test whether fetal clonotypes persist, the study used deep sequencing on TCR alpha and beta repertoires from monozygotic twins, unrelated adults of various ages, and cord blood. Replicate twin experiments were performed at different times using different library preparation protocols to rule out contamination. Beyond this particular receptor, the publication reports: Out-of-frame TCR alpha sharing in monozygotic twins was systematically underestimated by recombination models, whereas sharing between unrelated individuals was in agreement with the recombination models. Zero-insertion analyses could be partly confounded by invariant T cells such as MAIT and iNKT, though diverse VJ usage argued against such confounding for most clonotypes. Because the same donors could not be followed over many years, conclusions were based on cross-sectional statistical analysis. Fewer insertions were carried by abundant cord blood beta clonotypes; a weaker similar trend was observed in young adult naive repertoires, while no such trend was observed in memory repertoires. In beta out-of-frame sequences, excess twin sharing was weaker, because having fewer shared sequences lowered the signal-to-noise ratio. Compared with coincidental sharing between unrelated individuals, out-of-frame TCR alpha sequences shared between twins had an excess of sequences with low generation probability.

This clonotype was recorded at least ten times. The antigen it recognizes is unknown. Base qualities are not recorded, but no much larger clone differs from it by a single base. Every donor in the study was a healthy Caucasian. Three pairs of female monozygotic twins, all aged about 18 to 29 years, made up the twin cohort. RNA for TCR libraries was isolated from peripheral blood mononuclear cells. Clipping removes 5 bases from V and 7 bases from J, with 4 as the unmatched junction base count. Spanning cysteine to phenylalanine, the CDR3 consists of 13 amino acids. Only the CDR3 region is kept as DNA, spanning 39 bases read in frame from base 1. Receptor amplification or capture employed 5' RACE. The sample was run on an Illumina HiSeq 2000. A universal primer binding site was introduced by template switching, and a unique molecular identifier was present in the final cDNA, enabling accurate counting of TCR cDNA molecules. Specific primers in the conserved constant-segment region were used to synthesize first-strand cDNA for TCR alpha and beta chains. To control for contamination, each cDNA library was double barcoded with a SMART-Mk sample barcode plus Illumina barcodes. TruSeq adapter sequences along with Illumina sample barcodes were introduced in two successive PCR steps. The TCR alpha and beta cDNA libraries were sequenced on the Illumina HiSeq platform using custom primers. The published analysis was carried out like this. MiGEC processed the raw reads to extract unique molecular identifiers, while MiXCR was used to determine the CDR3 positions. Recombination models were inferred per individual with the repgenHMM and IGoR tools using an EM algorithm. Shared clonotypes were analyzed with the tcR package in R, and sharing was normalized by the product of cloneset sizes. To study raw recombination free of thymic and clonal selection effects, out-of-frame nonproductive sequences were analyzed. TCRdb trimmed the raw reads at Q25, called clones with MiXCR and kept productive beta chains. For every CDR3 protein sequence, its rows merge into one entry that carries the most common genes and DNA. None of the V and J calls come from the authors' own analysis; TCRdb made them. The sample table lists some 630,000 distinct CDR3 sequences, around 7.4% of them with a count of one. The ten largest account for roughly 1.5% of the sample.

The data were also submitted as part of a second study, on yellow fever vaccine responses in identical twins. Per that second paper: The authors reported that the T cell response to vaccination in identical twins appeared partly convergent and partly personalized. The study precisely tracked vaccine-responding T cell clones in identical twins.

The chain couples TRBV12-3 or TRBV12-4 to TRBJ1-5, with 8 central nucleotides matching TRBD1. The receptor was isolated from a woman under 30 in good health. The sample consisted of PBMCs. The CDR3 corresponds to CASSGTGRQPQHF. The sequenced DNA is TGTGCCAGCAGTGGGACAGGTCGGCAGCCCCAGCATTTT.